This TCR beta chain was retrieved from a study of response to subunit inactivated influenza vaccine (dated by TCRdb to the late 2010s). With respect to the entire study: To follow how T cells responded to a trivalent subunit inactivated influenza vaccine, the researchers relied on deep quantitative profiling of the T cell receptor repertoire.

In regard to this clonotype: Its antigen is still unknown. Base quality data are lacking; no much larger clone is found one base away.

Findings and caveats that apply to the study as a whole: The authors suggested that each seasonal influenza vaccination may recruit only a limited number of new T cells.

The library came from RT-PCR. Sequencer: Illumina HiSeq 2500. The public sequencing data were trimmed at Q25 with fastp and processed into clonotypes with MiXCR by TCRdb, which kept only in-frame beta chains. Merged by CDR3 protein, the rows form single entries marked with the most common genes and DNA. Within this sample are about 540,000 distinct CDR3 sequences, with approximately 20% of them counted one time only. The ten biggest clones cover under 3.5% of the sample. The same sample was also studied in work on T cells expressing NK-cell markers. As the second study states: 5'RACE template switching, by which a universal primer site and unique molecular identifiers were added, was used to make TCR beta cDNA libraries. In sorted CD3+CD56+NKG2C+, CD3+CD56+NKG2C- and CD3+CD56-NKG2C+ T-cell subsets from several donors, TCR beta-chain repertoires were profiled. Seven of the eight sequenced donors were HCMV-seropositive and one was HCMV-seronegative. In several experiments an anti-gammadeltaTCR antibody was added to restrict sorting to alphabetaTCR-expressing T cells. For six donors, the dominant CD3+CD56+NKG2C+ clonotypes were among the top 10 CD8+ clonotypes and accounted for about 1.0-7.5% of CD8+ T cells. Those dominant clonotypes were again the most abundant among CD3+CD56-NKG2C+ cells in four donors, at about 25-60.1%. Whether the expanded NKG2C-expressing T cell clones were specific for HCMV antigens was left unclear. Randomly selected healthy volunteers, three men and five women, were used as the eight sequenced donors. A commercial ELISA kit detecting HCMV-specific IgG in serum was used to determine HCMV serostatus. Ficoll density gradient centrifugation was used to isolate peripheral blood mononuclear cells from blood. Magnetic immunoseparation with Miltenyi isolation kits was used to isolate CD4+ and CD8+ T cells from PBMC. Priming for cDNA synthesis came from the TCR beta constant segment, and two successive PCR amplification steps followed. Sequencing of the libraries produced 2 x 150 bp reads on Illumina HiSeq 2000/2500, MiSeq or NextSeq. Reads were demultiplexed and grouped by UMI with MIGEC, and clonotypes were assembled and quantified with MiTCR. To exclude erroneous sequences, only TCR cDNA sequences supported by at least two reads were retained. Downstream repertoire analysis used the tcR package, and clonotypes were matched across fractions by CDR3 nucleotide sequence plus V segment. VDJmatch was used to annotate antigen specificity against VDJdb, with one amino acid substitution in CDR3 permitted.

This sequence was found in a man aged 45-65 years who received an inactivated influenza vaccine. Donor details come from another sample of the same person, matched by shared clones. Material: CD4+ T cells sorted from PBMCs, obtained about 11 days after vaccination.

The base sequence is TGTGCCAGCAGGACAGGACCTAGCACAGATACGCAGTATTTT. The encoded protein is CASRTGPSTDTQYF. The receptor chain draws on TRBV10-3 and TRBJ2-3, with 7 bases in between that match TRBD1. Based on the germline V gene, the CDR1 and CDR2 sequences are ENHRY and SYGVKD. Counted from cysteine to phenylalanine, this CDR3 has 14 amino acids. The sequence is cut down to CDR3 DNA, 42 bases in frame from base 1. V and J are trimmed by 10 bases and 0 bases, and the gene matches miss 7 bases of the junction.